This T cell receptor (beta chain) was captured in a study of shared clonotypes between healthy human individuals. This clone was seen only once. Its matching antigen is unknown. The junction departs from the called germline gene at one end, perhaps through a read error. Germline V CDR1 and CDR2: SEHNR, FQNEAQ (reference sequence). The CDR3 is 13 residues long. The assay was immunoSEQ multiplex PCR, and TCRdb's table has in-frame clones only and misses some. The sample has hundreds of thousands of clones, 90% to 96% seen once. General study points: Blood was the only sampled material, and tissue repertoires likely differ. Represented diversity, genetic and exposure-history alike, was limited by few donors. Relative to their counterparts shared across all four donors, non-shared clonotypes exhibited diminished generation probabilities. Naive subsets typically showed greater estimated richness than memory subsets.

This sequence joins TRBV7-9 and TRBJ2-1; D unclear. The sequenced sample was naive CD4+ T cells sorted from blood. Subset: CD45RA+ positively selected. The receptor's source is a woman in her thirties in good health. The CDR3 protein is CASRLVGYNEQFF. CDR3 nucleotides: TGTGCCAGCAGATTAGTGGGCTACAATGAGCAGTTCTTC.